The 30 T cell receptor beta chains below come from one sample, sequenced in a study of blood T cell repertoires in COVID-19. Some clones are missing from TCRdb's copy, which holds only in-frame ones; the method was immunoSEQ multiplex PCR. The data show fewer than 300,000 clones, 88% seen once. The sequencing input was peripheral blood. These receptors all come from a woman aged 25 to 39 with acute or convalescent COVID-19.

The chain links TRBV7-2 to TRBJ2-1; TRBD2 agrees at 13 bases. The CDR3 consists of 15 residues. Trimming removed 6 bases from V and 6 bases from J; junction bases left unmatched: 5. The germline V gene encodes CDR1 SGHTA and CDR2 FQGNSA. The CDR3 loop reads CASSKGLAGPNEQFF. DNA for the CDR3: TGTGCCAGCAGTAAGGGACTAGCGGGACCCAATGAGCAGTTCTTC.

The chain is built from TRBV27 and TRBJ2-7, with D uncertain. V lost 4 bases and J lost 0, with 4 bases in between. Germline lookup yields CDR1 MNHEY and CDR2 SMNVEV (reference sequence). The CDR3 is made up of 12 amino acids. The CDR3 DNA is TGTGCCAGCAGTTCTAACTCCTACGAGCAGTACTTC. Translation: CASSSNSYEQYF.

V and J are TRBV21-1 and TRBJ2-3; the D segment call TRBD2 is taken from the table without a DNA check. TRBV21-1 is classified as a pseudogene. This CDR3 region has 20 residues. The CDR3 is CASSPPGTSGWHPSTDTQYF. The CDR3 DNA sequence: TGTGCCAGCAGCCCCCCGGGGACTAGCGGGTGGCATCCTAGCACAGATACGCAGTATTTT.

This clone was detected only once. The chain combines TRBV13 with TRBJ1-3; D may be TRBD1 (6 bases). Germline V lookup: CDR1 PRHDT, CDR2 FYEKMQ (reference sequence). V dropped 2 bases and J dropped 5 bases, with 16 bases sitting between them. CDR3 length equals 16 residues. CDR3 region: CASSLSSGANRNTIYF. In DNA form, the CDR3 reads TGTGCCAGCAGCTTAAGTTCAGGGGCGAATCGAAACACCATATATTTT.

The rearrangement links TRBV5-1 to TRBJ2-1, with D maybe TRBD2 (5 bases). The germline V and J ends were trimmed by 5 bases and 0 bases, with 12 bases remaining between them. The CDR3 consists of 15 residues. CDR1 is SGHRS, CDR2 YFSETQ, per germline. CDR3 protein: CASSLSGPSYNEQFF. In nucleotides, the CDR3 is TGCGCCAGCAGTTTAAGCGGACCCTCCTACAATGAGCAGTTCTTC.

The CDR3 protein is CSVGTGATNEKLFF. The CDR3, as DNA: TGCAGCGTTGGGACAGGGGCAACTAATGAAAAACTGTTTTTT. V is TRBV29-1 and J is TRBJ1-4; 9 bases map to TRBD1. CDR1 SQVTM and CDR2 ANQGSEA come from the germline V gene. The ends lost 4 bases at V and 0 bases at J; junction bases unmatched: 0. The CDR3 runs 14 residues.

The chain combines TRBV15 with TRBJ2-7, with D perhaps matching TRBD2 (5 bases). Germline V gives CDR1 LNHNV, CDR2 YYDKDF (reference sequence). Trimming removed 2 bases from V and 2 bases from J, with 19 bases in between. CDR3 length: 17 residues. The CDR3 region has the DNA TGTGCCACCAGCAGATCCGGATCTGGGAGATTTACCTACGAGCAGTACTTC. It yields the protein CATSRSGSGRFTYEQYF.

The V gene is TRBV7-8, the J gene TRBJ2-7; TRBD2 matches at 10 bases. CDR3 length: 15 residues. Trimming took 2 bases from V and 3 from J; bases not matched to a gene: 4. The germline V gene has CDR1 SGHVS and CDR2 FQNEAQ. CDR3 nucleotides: TGTGCCAGCAGCTTACCTAGCGGGAGTTTCTACGAGCAGTACTTC. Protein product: CASSLPSGSFYEQYF.

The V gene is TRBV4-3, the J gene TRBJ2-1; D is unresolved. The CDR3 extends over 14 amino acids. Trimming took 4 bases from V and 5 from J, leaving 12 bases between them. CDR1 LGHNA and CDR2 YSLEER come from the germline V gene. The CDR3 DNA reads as TGCGCCAGCAGCCCAAATGAGGTCGACAATGAGCAGTTCTTC. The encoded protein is CASSPNEVDNEQFF.

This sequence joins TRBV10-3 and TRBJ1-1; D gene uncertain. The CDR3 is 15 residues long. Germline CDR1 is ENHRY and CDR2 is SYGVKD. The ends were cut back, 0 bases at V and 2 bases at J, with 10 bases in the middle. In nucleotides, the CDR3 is TGTGCCATCAGTGAGTCGTGGAGCGATAACACTGAAGCTTTCTTT. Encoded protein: CAISESWSDNTEAFF.

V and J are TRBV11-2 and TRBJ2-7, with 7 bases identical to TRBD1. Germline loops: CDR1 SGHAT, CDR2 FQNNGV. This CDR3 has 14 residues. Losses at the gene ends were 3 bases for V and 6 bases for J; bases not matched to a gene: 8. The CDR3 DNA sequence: TGTGCCAGCAGCTTTGGGCAGGGGGTTTTCGAGCAGTACTTC. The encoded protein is CASSFGQGVFEQYF. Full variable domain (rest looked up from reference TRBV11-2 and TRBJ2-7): EAGVAQSPRYKIIEKRQSVAFWCNPISGHATLYWYQQILGQGPKLLIQFQNNGVVDDSQLPKDRFSAERLKGVDSTLKIQPAKLEDSAVYLCASSFGQGVFEQYFGPGTRLTVT.

CDR3 in amino acids: CASSRTGGGKSSYNSPLHF. Written as DNA, the CDR3 is TGTGCCAGCAGTCGGACAGGGGGAGGGAAGAGCTCCTATAATTCACCCCTCCACTTT. The genes are TRBV6-6 and TRBJ1-6; TRBD1 agrees at 10 bases. The CDR3 contains 19 residues. Germline V gene data show CDR1 as MNHNY and CDR2 as SVGAGI (reference sequence). The J segment lost 0 bases and the V segment lost 5 bases, leaving 10 bases of the junction unmatched.

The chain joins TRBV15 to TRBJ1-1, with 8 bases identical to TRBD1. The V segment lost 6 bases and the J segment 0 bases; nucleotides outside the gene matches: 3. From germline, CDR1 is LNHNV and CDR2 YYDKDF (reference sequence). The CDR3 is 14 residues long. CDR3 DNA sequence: TGTGCCACCAGGATGGACAGGGTGAACACTGAAGCTTTCTTT. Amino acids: CATRMDRVNTEAFF.

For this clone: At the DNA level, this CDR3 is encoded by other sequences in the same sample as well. The CDR3: CASSLGRLQETQYF. The CDR3, as DNA: TGTGCCAGCAGCTTAGGGCGGCTCCAAGAGACCCAGTACTTC. The chain combines TRBV11-2 with TRBJ2-5; D call uncertain. Germline V gene lookup returns CDR1 SGHAT and CDR2 FQNNGV. This CDR3 comprises 14 residues. V lost 1 base and J lost 1, with 7 bases in between.

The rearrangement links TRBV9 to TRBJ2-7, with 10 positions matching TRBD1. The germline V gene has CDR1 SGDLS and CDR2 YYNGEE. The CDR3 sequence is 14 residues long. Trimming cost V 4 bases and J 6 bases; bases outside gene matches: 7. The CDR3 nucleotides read TGTGCCAGCAGCCCCGAGGACAGGGGGGGCGAGCAGTACTTC. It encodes CASSPEDRGGEQYF.

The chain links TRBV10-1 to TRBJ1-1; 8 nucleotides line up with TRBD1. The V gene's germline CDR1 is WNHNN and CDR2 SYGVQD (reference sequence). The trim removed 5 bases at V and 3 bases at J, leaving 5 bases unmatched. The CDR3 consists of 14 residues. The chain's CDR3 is CASSKDRVDTEAFF. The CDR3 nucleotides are TGCGCCAGCAGTAAGGACAGGGTGGACACTGAAGCTTTCTTT.

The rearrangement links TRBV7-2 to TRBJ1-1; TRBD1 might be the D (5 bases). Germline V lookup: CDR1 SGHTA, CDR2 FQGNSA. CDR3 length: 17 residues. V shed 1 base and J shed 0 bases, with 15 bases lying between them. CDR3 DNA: TGTGCCAGCAGCTTAGAGGGGTCAGGGAAAATGAACACTGAAGCTTTCTTT. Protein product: CASSLEGSGKMNTEAFF.

The CDR3 sequence: CASSQDALSYEQYF. CDR3 in DNA: TGTGCCAGCAGCCAAGATGCCCTATCCTACGAGCAGTACTTC. The V call is TRBV4-2, the J call TRBJ2-7; no clear D gene. V was shortened by 0 bases and J by 1 base, with 7 bases between the two germline ends. This CDR3 is built from 14 residues. Germline V lookup: CDR1 LGHNA, CDR2 YNFKEQ.

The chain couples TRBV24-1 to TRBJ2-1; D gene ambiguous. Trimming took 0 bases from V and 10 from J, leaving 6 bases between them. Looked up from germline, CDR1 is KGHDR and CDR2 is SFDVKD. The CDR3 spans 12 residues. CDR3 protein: CATSDLVEEQFF. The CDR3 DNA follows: TGTGCCACCAGTGATTTGGTAGAAGAGCAGTTCTTC.

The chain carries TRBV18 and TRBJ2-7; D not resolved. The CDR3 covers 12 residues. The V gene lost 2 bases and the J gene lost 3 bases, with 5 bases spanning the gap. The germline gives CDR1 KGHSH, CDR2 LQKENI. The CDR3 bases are TGTGCCAGCTCACCAACAATCTACGAGCAGTACTTC. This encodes CASSPTIYEQYF.

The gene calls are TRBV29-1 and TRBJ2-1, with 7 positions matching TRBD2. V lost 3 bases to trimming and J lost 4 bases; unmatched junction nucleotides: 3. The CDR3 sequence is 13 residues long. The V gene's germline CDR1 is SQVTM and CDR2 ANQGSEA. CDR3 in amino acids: CSVEGGTYNEQFF. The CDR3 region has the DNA TGCAGCGTTGAGGGGGGGACGTACAATGAGCAGTTCTTC.

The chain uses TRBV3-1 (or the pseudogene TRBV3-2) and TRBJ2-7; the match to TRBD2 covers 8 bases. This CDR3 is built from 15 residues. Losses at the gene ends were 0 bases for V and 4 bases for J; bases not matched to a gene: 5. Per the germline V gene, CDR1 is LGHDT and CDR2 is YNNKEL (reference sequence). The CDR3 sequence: CASSQEPGRGYEQYF. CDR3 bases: TGTGCCAGCAGCCAAGAACCCGGGAGGGGGTACGAGCAGTACTTC.

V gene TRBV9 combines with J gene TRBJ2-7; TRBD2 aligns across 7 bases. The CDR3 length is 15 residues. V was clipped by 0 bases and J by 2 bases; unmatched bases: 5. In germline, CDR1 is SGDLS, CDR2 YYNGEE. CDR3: CASSVAMGGTYEQYF. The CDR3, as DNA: TGTGCCAGCAGCGTAGCGATGGGAGGGACCTACGAGCAGTACTTC.

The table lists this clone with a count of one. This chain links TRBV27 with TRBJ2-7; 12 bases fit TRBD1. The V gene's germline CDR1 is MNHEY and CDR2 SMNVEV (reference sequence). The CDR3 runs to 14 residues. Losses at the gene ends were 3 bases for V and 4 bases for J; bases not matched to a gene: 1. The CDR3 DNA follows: TGTGCCAGCAGTTTGGGACAGGGGGCTTACGAGCAGTACTTC. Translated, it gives CASSLGQGAYEQYF.

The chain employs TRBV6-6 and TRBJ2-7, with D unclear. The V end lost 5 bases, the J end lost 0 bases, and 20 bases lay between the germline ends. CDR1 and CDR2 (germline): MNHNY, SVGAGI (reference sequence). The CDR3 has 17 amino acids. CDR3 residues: CASSPSTPPTRSYEQYF. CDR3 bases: TGTGCCAGCAGTCCCTCTACCCCCCCCACTCGCTCCTACGAGCAGTACTTC.

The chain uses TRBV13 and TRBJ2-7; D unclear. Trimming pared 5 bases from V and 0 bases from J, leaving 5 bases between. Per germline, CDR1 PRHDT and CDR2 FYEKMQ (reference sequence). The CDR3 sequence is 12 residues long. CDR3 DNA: TGTGCCAGCAGCCCGAGCTCCTACGAGCAGTACTTC. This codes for CASSPSSYEQYF.

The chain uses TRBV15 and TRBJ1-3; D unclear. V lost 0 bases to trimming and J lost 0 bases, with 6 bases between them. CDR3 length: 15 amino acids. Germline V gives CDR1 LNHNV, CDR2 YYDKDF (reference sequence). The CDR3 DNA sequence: TGTGCCACCAGCAGAGATAGAAACTCTGGAAACACCATATATTTT. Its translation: CATSRDRNSGNTIYF. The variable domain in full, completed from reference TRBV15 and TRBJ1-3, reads DAMVIQNPRYQVTQFGKPVTLSCSQTLNHNVMYWYQQKSSQAPKLLFHYYDKDFNNEADTPDNFQSRRPNTSFCFLDIRSPGLGDTAMYLCATSRDRNSGNTIYFGEGSWLTVV.

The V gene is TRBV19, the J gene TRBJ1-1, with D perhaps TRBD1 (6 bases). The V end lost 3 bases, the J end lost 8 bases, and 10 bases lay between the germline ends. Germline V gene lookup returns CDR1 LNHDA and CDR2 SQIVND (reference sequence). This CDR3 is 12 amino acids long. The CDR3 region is CASSMGATEAFF. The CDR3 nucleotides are TGTGCCAGTAGTATGGGGGCTACAGAAGCTTTCTTT.

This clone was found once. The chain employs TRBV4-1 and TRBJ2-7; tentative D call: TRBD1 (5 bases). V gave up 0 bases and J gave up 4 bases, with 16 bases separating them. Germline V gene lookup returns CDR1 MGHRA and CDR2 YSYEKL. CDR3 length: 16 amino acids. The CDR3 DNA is TGCGCCAGCAGCCAAGATTTACAGGCCTTGGGTTACGAGCAGTACTTC. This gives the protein CASSQDLQALGYEQYF.

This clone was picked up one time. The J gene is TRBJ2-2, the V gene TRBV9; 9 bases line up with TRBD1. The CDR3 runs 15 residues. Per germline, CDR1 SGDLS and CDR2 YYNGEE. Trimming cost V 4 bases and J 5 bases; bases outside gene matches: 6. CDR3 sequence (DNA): TGTGCCAGCAGCCCCCGACAGGGGGGAACCGGGGAGCTGTTTTTT. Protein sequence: CASSPRQGGTGELFF. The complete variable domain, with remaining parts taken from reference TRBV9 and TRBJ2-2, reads DSGVTQTPKHLITATGQRVTLRCSPRSGDLSVYWYQQSLDQGLQFLIQYYNGEERAKGNILERFSAQQFPDLHSELNLSSLELGDSALYFCASSPRQGGTGELFFGEGSRLTVL.